The clone carrying this T cell receptor (beta chain) was found many times. Its cognate antigen is unknown. Read coverage stops 3 residues before the CDR3 terminus; the germline J gene supplies the remainder. CDR1 DFQATT and CDR2 SNEGSKA come from the germline V gene (reference sequence). Deletions cut 5 bases from V and 1 base from J, with 18 bases between. The CDR3 extends over 15 amino acids. The entry originates in a study of T cell clonality in common variable immunodeficiency. The study's findings and limits: TCRbeta clonality was increased in CVID versus healthy controls.

The assay was immunoSEQ multiplex PCR, and TCRdb's table has in-frame clones only and misses some. This sample comprises roughly 38,000 clones, none seen once only. The chain uses TRBV20-1 and TRBJ2-7; possibly TRBD2 for D (6 bases). Sequencing used peripheral blood mononuclear cells. This TCR was sampled from a person between 18 and 69 years old in good health. The part of the CDR3 DNA that was read is TGCAGTGCTTTAGCCCAATCCGGGACTTCCTACGAG. As protein: CSALAQSGTSYE. The full CDR3 sequence reads CSALAQSGTSYEQYF.